This T cell receptor (beta chain) stems from a study of regulatory T cells in long-lasting Graves disease. Worth noting for this clonotype: What it binds is not known.

Whole-study findings and limits: Analysis covered peripheral blood alone, not thyroid tissue.

CDR1 and CDR2 (germline): SGHRS, YFSETQ. The CDR3 is 15 amino acids. V lost 2 bases to trimming and J lost 7 bases; unmatched junction nucleotides: 11. As for time point: persistent/refractory GD, antithyroid drugs over 5 years with positive TRAb. Following extraction of RNA from PBMCs, that RNA was used to make the TCR library. Arm-PCR of CDR3 regions and iRepertoire HTBI primers were used to build TCR beta libraries. From the multiplex PCR reads, TCRdb called clonotypes with MiXCR, one entry per CDR3 protein. In the table there are around 460,000 distinct CDR3 sequences, around a fifth of which are singletons.

Sample: peripheral blood mononuclear cells (PBMCs), taken when the disease was refractory, from a patient treated with antithyroid drugs. The rearrangement joins TRBV5-1 to TRBJ2-7; 8 positions agree with TRBD1. The sequence was obtained from a female donor with Graves disease. CDR3 sequence reads: CASSFLGTGLEEQYF. The CDR3 nucleotides read TGCGCCAGCAGCTTCCTGGGGACAGGTCTCGAGGAGCAGTACTTC.